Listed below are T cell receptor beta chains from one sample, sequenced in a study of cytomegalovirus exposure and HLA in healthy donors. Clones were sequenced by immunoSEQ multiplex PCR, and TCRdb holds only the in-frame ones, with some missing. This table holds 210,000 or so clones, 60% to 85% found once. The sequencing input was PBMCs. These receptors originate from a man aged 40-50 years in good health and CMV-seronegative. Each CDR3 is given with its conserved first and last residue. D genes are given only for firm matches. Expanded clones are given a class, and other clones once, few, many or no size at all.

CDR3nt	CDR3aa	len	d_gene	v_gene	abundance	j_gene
TGTGCCAGCAGCTCCGACAGGGAAGCTTTCTTT	CASSSDREAFF	11	-	TRBV5-4	few	TRBJ1-1
TGTTCCAGCTTCCCCTCGGCAAGCGGGAGGGCTTTGGGCGAGCAGTACTTC	CSSFPSASGRALGEQYF	17	TRBD2	TRBV7-9	-	TRBJ2-7
TGTGCCAGCAGTTTAGGGACTAGCGGACCCCGCACAGATACGCAGTATTTT	CASSLGTSGPRTDTQYF	17	TRBD2	TRBV28	-	TRBJ2-3
TGCGCCAGCAGCGCGTTTCAGGGGACCTACGAGCAGTACTTC	CASSAFQGTYEQYF	14	-	TRBV5-1	-	TRBJ2-7
TGTGCCAGCAGCTTTCTAGCGGACCTAGCCAAAAACATTCAGTACTTC	CASSFLADLAKNIQYF	16	TRBD2	TRBV5-4	-	TRBJ2-4
TGTGCCAGCAGTCGTACCGGGACTAGCGGCAATGAGCAGTTCTTC	CASSRTGTSGNEQFF	15	TRBD2	TRBV28	-	TRBJ2-1
TGTGCCAGCAGCTCCCTAGCGGGAGCAGATACGCAGTATTTT	CASSSLAGADTQYF	14	TRBD2	TRBV7-9	-	TRBJ2-3
TGTGCCAGTAGCCCCGGCCCCGGGTTGTTGACTGGAAACACCATATATTTT	CASSPGPGLLTGNTIYF	17	-	TRBV19	-	TRBJ1-3
TGTGCCAGCAGCTTGGGGACGGAGGGCGGCTACACCTTC	CASSLGTEGGYTF	13	-	TRBV5-8	once	TRBJ1-2
TGCGCCAGCAGCCAATTAGCGGGAGTAGGGAATGAGCAGTTCTTC	CASSQLAGVGNEQFF	15	TRBD2	TRBV4-1	-	TRBJ2-1
TGTGCCAGCAGCTTGACAGAGTCTAACTATGGCTACACCTTC	CASSLTESNYGYTF	14	-	TRBV7-8	-	TRBJ1-2
TGTTCCAGCAGCTGGAGGGGGCAAGGCACTGAAGCTTTCTTT	CSSSWRGQGTEAFF	14	TRBD1	TRBV7-9	-	TRBJ1-1
TGTGCCAGCAGCTCCCGAATAGAGGGTGAGCAGTTCTTC	CASSSRIEGEQFF	13	-	TRBV7-3	-	TRBJ2-1
TGTGCCAGCAGTGAGTTGGACAGCTCACAGCCCCAGCATTTT	CASSELDSSQPQHF	14	-	TRBV6-1	few	TRBJ1-5
TGTGCCAGCAGCCTAGGCCTGAGGGGGCTTAAGGACACTGAAGCTTTCTTT	CASSLGLRGLKDTEAFF	17	TRBD1	TRBV5-6	once	TRBJ1-1
TGTGCCAGTGGCACAGGGGGCGCGAAGGGCTACACCTTC	CASGTGGAKGYTF	13	TRBD1	TRBV19	-	TRBJ1-2
TGTGCCAGCAGCTTAGGGGTGACAGGGGTCCCAGGTACGCAGTATTTT	CASSLGVTGVPGTQYF	16	TRBD1	TRBV7-2	-	TRBJ2-3
TGCGCCAGCAGCCAAGATGCAGTACAGGAAAGGGTGCGTGGCTACACCTTC	CASSQDAVQERVRGYTF	17	-	TRBV4-1	-	TRBJ1-2
TGTGCCAGCAGCCAAGATGCGGCTAGCGGGGGCCCAGGGGGCACAGATACGCAGTATTTT	CASSQDAASGGPGGTDTQYF	20	TRBD2	TRBV4-2	-	TRBJ2-3
TGTGCCAGCAGTGAAGCCCCAAGAACAGGGTATGGGACCGGGGAGCTGTTTTTT	CASSEAPRTGYGTGELFF	18	-	TRBV6-1	once	TRBJ2-2
TGTGCCAGCAGTGGGATACCAGGGGGGTCCCCAAACAATGAGCAGTTCTTC	CASSGIPGGSPNNEQFF	17	-	TRBV28	once	TRBJ2-1
TGTGCCATAGGGGGACAGGGCGACGCGGGAGCTTTCTTT	CAIGGQGDAGAFF	13	TRBD1	TRBV10-3	-	TRBJ1-1
TGCGCCAGCAGCTTGGACGGGGTGGATCAGCCCCAGCATTTT	CASSLDGVDQPQHF	14	-	TRBV5-1	-	TRBJ1-5
TGCGCCAGCAGCCAGGACCACAGGGAGAACACTGAAGCTTTCTTT	CASSQDHRENTEAFF	15	-	TRBV4-3	few	TRBJ1-1
TGTGCCAGCAGCCCCCGGACAGGGTTTAGCAATCAGCCCCAGCATTTT	CASSPRTGFSNQPQHF	16	TRBD1	TRBV7-2	-	TRBJ1-5
TGCGCCAGCAGCCCCCCGGGAGTATCAGCTTCCGGGGAGCTGTTTTTT	CASSPPGVSASGELFF	16	-	TRBV4-1	-	TRBJ2-2
TGCGCCAGCGGCTTGGATCCAGGGCCGAACACTGAAGCTTTCTTT	CASGLDPGPNTEAFF	15	-	TRBV5-1	-	TRBJ1-1
TGTGCCAGCAGCTTAACACAAATACGAACCTATGGCTACACCTTC	CASSLTQIRTYGYTF	15	-	TRBV7-9	-	TRBJ1-2
TGTGCCAGCAGCCAAGGACTAGCGGGGAGCGAGCAGTACTTC	CASSQGLAGSEQYF	14	TRBD2	TRBV4-2	-	TRBJ2-7
TGTGCCAGCAGTGACTCTTGGGGGGGACTCGGCGGCTACACCTTC	CASSDSWGGLGGYTF	15	-	TRBV6-4	-	TRBJ1-2
TGTGCCAGCAGCTTAATTGGGGGACAGGGGTCGTCTGAAGCTTTCTTT	CASSLIGGQGSSEAFF	16	TRBD1	TRBV7-3	-	TRBJ1-1
TGCGCCAGCAGGCGGACAACAAGGAACACTGAAGCTTTCTTT	CASRRTTRNTEAFF	14	-	TRBV5-1	-	TRBJ1-1
TGTGCCAGCATGAGTCGGGCGGGAGGGCTGAATGAGCAGTTCTTC	CASMSRAGGLNEQFF	15	TRBD2	TRBV2	-	TRBJ2-1
TGCGCCAGCAGCCAAGATCGCACAGGGCTTCGAGCAGATACGCAGTATTTT	CASSQDRTGLRADTQYF	17	-	TRBV4-1	few	TRBJ2-3
TGCGCCAGCAGGGAAAAAGGACAGCTACCAAATCAGCCCCAGCATTTT	CASREKGQLPNQPQHF	16	-	TRBV10-1	-	TRBJ1-5
TGTGCCAGCAGCTTAAGCTTACTAGATTTGTACGAGCAGTACTTC	CASSLSLLDLYEQYF	15	-	TRBV7-2	-	TRBJ2-7
TGTGCCAGCAGTTATCACGGGTCCGGGGCCAACGTCCTGACTTTC	CASSYHGSGANVLTF	15	-	TRBV28	-	TRBJ2-6
TGTGCCAGCAGCCGCCAGGACAGATTAATCCGCCAAGAGACCCAGTACTTC	CASSRQDRLIRQETQYF	17	-	TRBV7-6	-	TRBJ2-5
TGTGCCAGCACCGAGGGGGGGACTAGCAATCAGCCCCAGCATTTT	CASTEGGTSNQPQHF	15	-	TRBV7-2	-	TRBJ1-5
TGTGCCAGCAGCTTTGGACAGAAGAACACTGAAGCTTTCTTT	CASSFGQKNTEAFF	14	-	TRBV7-9	-	TRBJ1-1
TGTGCCAGCAGCTTAGTCGCAGGGGATCAGCCCCAGCATTTT	CASSLVAGDQPQHF	14	-	TRBV7-8	once	TRBJ1-5
TGTGCCTGGACCCCGACTAGCGGGAACGAGCAGTACTTC	CAWTPTSGNEQYF	13	TRBD2	TRBV30	-	TRBJ2-7
TGTGCCAGTACTCCGGGCCGCACCGGGGAGTTGTTTTTT	CASTPGRTGELFF	13	-	TRBV19	-	TRBJ2-2
TGTGCCAGCAGCTCACAGGGGAATCAGCCCCAGCATTTT	CASSSQGNQPQHF	13	TRBD1	TRBV5-6	few	TRBJ1-5